One and the same sample provided the 2 T cell receptor beta chains below, sequenced in a study of blood T cells in healthy people across ages. Through a sample-barcoded 5' primer and a J-beta primer mix, a second PCR was run for roughly 6 to 11 cycles. TCRdb reprocessed the 5' RACE reads with MiXCR, giving one entry per CDR3 protein. The sample lists roughly 1.9 million distinct CDR3 sequences, roughly 43% occurring once. Sequencing was done on a sample of blood. Source of these receptors: a human donor in good health.

With respect to this clonotype: One end of the junction is discordant with germline, which a read error may explain. This rearrangement joins TRBV20-1 to TRBJ1-2; no reliable D call. The V gene's germline CDR1 is DFQATT and CDR2 SNEGSKA (reference sequence). The CDR3 loop spans 10 amino acids. In nucleotides, the CDR3 is TGCAATGCTAACGACTATGGTTACACCTTC. The encoded protein is CNANDYGYTF.

The chain carries TRBV25-1 and TRBJ2-3; a possible D gene is TRBD1 (5 bases). Looked up from germline, CDR1 is MGHDK and CDR2 is SYGVNS. This CDR3 is built from 16 residues. The ends were cut back, 0 bases at V and 1 base at J, with 11 bases in the middle. In DNA, the CDR3 is TGTGCCAGCAGTGAATACCAGGGATTAGGCACAGATACGCAGTATTTT. It specifies CASSEYQGLGTDTQYF.